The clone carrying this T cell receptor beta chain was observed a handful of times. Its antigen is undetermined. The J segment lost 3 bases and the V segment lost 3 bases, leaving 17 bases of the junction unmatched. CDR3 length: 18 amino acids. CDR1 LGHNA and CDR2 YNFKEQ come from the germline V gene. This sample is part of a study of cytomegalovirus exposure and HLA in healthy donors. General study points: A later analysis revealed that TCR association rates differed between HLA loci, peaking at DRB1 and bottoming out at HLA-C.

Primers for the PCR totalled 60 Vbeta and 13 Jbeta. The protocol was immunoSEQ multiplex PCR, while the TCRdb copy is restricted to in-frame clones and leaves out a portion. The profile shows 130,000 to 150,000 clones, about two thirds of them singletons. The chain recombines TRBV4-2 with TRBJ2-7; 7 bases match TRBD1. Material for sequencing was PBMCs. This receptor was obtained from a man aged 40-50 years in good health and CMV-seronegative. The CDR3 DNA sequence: TGTGCCAGCAGCCACCTTCTAACCGCCCCGGACAGGTTCTACGAGCAGTACTTC. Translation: CASSHLLTAPDRFYEQYF.